The 21 T cell receptor beta chains below all came from one sample that was sequenced in a study of neurological immune-mediated disorders. MiXCR, applied by TCRdb to the 5' RACE reads, yields one record per CDR3 protein. The sample has about 21,000 distinct CDR3 sequences, approximately 6.2% seen once. Sequencing was performed on CD8+ T cells from blood. The receptors shown here come from a man aged 18 to 30 in good health.

This clonotype was observed many times. The V call is TRBV6-5, the J call TRBJ2-1, with 7 bases aligning to TRBD1. The CDR3 spans 13 residues. The germline V gene has CDR1 MNHEY and CDR2 SVGAGI. With V trimmed by 6 bases and J by 4 bases, 3 bases remained unmatched. CDR3 loop: CASRPGQYNEQFF. The CDR3, as DNA: TGTGCCAGCAGACCGGGACAGTACAATGAGCAGTTCTTC.

This clonotype has at least ten counts. This chain uses TRBV13 with TRBJ2-1, with D perhaps TRBD1 or TRBD2 (5 bases each). Germline-derived CDR1 and CDR2 are PRHDT and FYEKMQ (reference sequence). The CDR3 totals 15 residues. V was shortened by 5 bases and J by 1 base, with 12 bases between the two germline ends. The CDR3 here is CASSQGRGSYNEQFF. The CDR3 DNA follows: TGTGCCAGCAGCCAGGGACGAGGATCCTACAATGAGCAGTTCTTC.

This clonotype showed up many times. This chain uses TRBV7-3 with TRBJ2-1; TRBD2 aligns across 11 bases. V was clipped by 2 bases and J by 7 bases; unmatched bases: 10. Germline values: CDR1 SGHTA, CDR2 FQGTGA. The CDR3 extends over 17 amino acids. DNA of the CDR3: TGTGCCAGCAGCTTAGATTTTCATAGCGGGGGGGCGAATGAGCAGTTCTTC. Amino acids: CASSLDFHSGGANEQFF.

There are many counts of this clonotype. This chain connects TRBV15 to TRBJ2-3, with 7 positions matching TRBD2. CDR3 size: 15 residues. Per the germline V gene, CDR1 is LNHNV and CDR2 is YYDKDF (reference sequence). J was trimmed by 1 base and V by 6 bases; bases with no gene match: 7. CDR3 loop: CATRGVRGGTDTQYF. The CDR3, as DNA: TGTGCCACCAGGGGGGTCCGGGGGGGCACAGATACGCAGTATTTT. The whole variable domain, filled in from reference TRBV15 and TRBJ2-3, reads DAMVIQNPRYQVTQFGKPVTLSCSQTLNHNVMYWYQQKSSQAPKLLFHYYDKDFNNEADTPDNFQSRRPNTSFCFLDIRSPGLGDTAMYLCATRGVRGGTDTQYFGPGTRLTVL.

This clonotype was seen at least ten times. The rearrangement uses TRBV7-9 and TRBJ1-6; 7 positions agree with TRBD1. This CDR3 has 17 residues. Germline CDR1 and CDR2: SEHNR and FQNEAQ (reference sequence). V was pared by 5 bases and J by 1 base, with 8 bases of the junction left unmatched. CDR3 sequence reads: CASSTDREMSYNSPLHF. The DNA of the CDR3 is TGTGCCAGCAGCACCGACAGGGAGATGTCCTATAATTCACCCCTCCACTTT.

This clonotype was seen ten or more times. The chain recombines TRBV20-1 with TRBJ2-1, with D possibly TRBD2 on 5 matching bases. CDR1 is DFQATT, CDR2 SNEGSKA, per germline (reference sequence). CDR3 size: 13 residues. Trimming took off 0 bases at V and 8 bases at J, with 11 bases between the two ends. The CDR3 coding sequence is TGCAGTGCTAGAGATAGTACTAGTTATGAGCAGTTCTTC. It translates to CSARDSTSYEQFF.

This clonotype was picked up many times. This chain links TRBV9 with TRBJ2-2; D gene uncertain. CDR1 is SGDLS and CDR2 is YYNGEE in the germline V gene. The germline V and J ends were trimmed by 3 bases and 4 bases, with 4 bases remaining between them. This CDR3 comprises 12 residues. The CDR3 here is CASSDPTGELFF. The DNA for the CDR3 is TGTGCCAGCAGCGACCCCACCGGGGAGCTGTTTTTT.

This clonotype was recorded at least ten times. The J gene is TRBJ1-2, the V gene TRBV20-1, with TRBD1 identical over 7 bases. The CDR3 runs 16 residues. Germline loops: CDR1 DFQATT, CDR2 SNEGSKA (reference sequence). V was clipped by 0 bases and J by 8 bases; unmatched bases: 15. Written as DNA, the CDR3 is TGCAGTGCTAGAGATCTCGGGCAGGGGGATTCGGAAGGCTACACCTTC. It yields the protein CSARDLGQGDSEGYTF.

This clonotype has a count of ten or more. The gene calls are TRBV6-4 and TRBJ2-3; 8 bases line up with TRBD2. The V gene end was trimmed by 0 bases and the J gene end by 0 bases; junction bases not matched to a gene: 5. The CDR3 has 17 residues. Germline CDR1 and CDR2: MRHNA and SNTAGT. The CDR3 DNA reads as TGTGCCAGCAGTGACTCAAATGCGGGGGGTAGCACAGATACGCAGTATTTT. Translated, it gives CASSDSNAGGSTDTQYF.

This clonotype came up many times. The chain combines TRBV6-1 with TRBJ2-5; 7 bases map to TRBD1. After removal of 3 bases from V and 4 bases from J, the junction contained 2 bases not matched to a gene. CDR3 length: 13 residues. CDR1 and CDR2 from the germline V gene are MNHNS and SASEGT. CDR3 DNA sequence: TGTGCCAGCAGTGAGGCAGGGGGAGAGACCCAGTACTTC. Protein sequence: CASSEAGGETQYF.

This clonotype was detected ten times or more. Written as DNA, the CDR3 is TGCGCCAGCAGCCCCCATCCAGACAGGTCGAGTGGCTACACCTTC. Protein sequence: CASSPHPDRSSGYTF. The chain combines TRBV5-1 with TRBJ1-2, with D maybe TRBD1 (6 bases). This CDR3 is built from 15 residues. The V gene lost 4 bases and the J gene lost 7 bases, with 20 bases spanning the gap. Germline CDR1 reads SGHRS; CDR2 reads YFSETQ.

This clonotype came up a few times. The V and J genes are TRBV7-9 and TRBJ2-4; 8 bases line up with TRBD2. From germline, CDR1 is SEHNR and CDR2 FQNEAQ (reference sequence). With V trimmed by 4 bases and J by 0 bases, 8 bases remained unmatched. The CDR3 has 17 amino acids. CDR3 nucleotides: TGTGCCAGCAGCTCCACCCGGGAGGGGAGAGCCAAAAACATTCAGTACTTC. This gives the protein CASSSTREGRAKNIQYF.

This clonotype was counted ten times or more. This CDR3 is CASSLGLAGTSTDTQYF. The CDR3, as DNA: TGTGCCAGCAGCTTGGGACTAGCGGGGACAAGCACAGATACGCAGTATTTT. V is TRBV7-2 and J is TRBJ2-3, with 13 bases lining up with TRBD2. V trimming: 3 bases; J trimming: 0 bases; junction bases outside the gene matches: 3. This CDR3 is built from 17 residues. Germline V lookup: CDR1 SGHTA, CDR2 FQGNSA. Complete variable domain (other parts from reference TRBV7-2 and TRBJ2-3): GAGVSQSPSNKVTEKGKDVELRCDPISGHTALYWYRQSLGQGLEFLIYFQGNSAPDKSGLPSDRFSAERTGGSVSTLTIQRTQQEDSAVYLCASSLGLAGTSTDTQYFGPGTRLTVL.

This clonotype appeared many times. The chain is built from TRBV4-2 and TRBJ1-1, with TRBD1 identical over 11 bases. The CDR3 has 16 amino acids. Unmatched junction bases numbered 2, after V lost 1 base and J lost 1 base. The germline V gene has CDR1 LGHNA and CDR2 YNFKEQ. The CDR3 nucleotides read TGTGCCAGCAGCCAAGGGACAGGGGGCTGGAACACTGAAGCTTTCTTT. Amino acid sequence: CASSQGTGGWNTEAFF.

This clonotype came up many times. This chain uses TRBV11-2 with TRBJ1-5, with D possibly TRBD1 on 6 matching bases. Per germline, CDR1 SGHAT and CDR2 FQNNGV. Trimming pared 2 bases from V and 2 bases from J, leaving 10 bases between. There are 15 residues in the CDR3. The CDR3: CASSLQDSRNQPQHF. CDR3 nucleotide sequence: TGTGCCAGCAGCTTACAGGACAGCCGCAATCAGCCCCAGCATTTT. Full variable domain (missing parts from reference TRBV11-2 and TRBJ1-5): EAGVAQSPRYKIIEKRQSVAFWCNPISGHATLYWYQQILGQGPKLLIQFQNNGVVDDSQLPKDRFSAERLKGVDSTLKIQPAKLEDSAVYLCASSLQDSRNQPQHFGDGTRLSIL.

The sample holds many counts of this clonotype. The V gene is TRBV5-1, the J gene TRBJ2-2; D possibly corresponds to TRBD1 (6 bases). The CDR3 contains 14 residues. CDR1 SGHRS and CDR2 YFSETQ come from the germline V gene. Trimming cost V 0 bases and J 6 bases, with 9 bases left between them. The CDR3: CASSLAAGAGELFF. CDR3 coding DNA: TGCGCCAGCAGCTTGGCGGCAGGGGCCGGGGAGCTGTTTTTT.

This clonotype was seen repeatedly, ten times or more. The chain combines TRBV6-5 with TRBJ2-2; the D is unclear. This CDR3 contains 14 residues. Germline V gene lookup returns CDR1 MNHEY and CDR2 SVGAGI. The germline V and J ends were trimmed by 2 bases and 4 bases, with 8 bases remaining between them. The CDR3 nucleotides read TGTGCCAGCAGTTACGGATCGGCCACCGGGGAGCTGTTTTTT. Translated, it gives CASSYGSATGELFF.

This clonotype occurred many times. The J gene is TRBJ2-3, the V gene TRBV29-1; possible D gene TRBD2, 5 bases. The V gene's germline CDR1 is SQVTM and CDR2 ANQGSEA. This CDR3 spans 13 amino acids. Trimming cost V 2 bases and J 6 bases, with 12 bases left between them. CDR3 DNA sequence: TGCAGCGTTGAATTCCACCCGGGGGATACGCAGTATTTT. Its translation is CSVEFHPGDTQYF.

This clonotype was found many times. The V gene is TRBV5-1, the J gene TRBJ1-3; no definite D call. V lost 3 bases, J lost 2 bases, and 12 bases lay in between. This CDR3 region has 15 residues. The germline CDR1 and CDR2 sequences are SGHRS and YFSETQ. In DNA form, the CDR3 reads TGCGCCAGCAGCTCCTTGAGCGTTACTGGAAACACCATATATTTT. Translation: CASSSLSVTGNTIYF.

This clonotype showed up many times. This chain uses TRBV10-1 with TRBJ2-6; D gene uncertain. The length of the CDR3 is 13 residues. Germline loops: CDR1 WNHNN, CDR2 SYGVQD (reference sequence). Trimming cost V 3 bases and J 0 bases, with 0 bases left between them. The CDR3 loop reads CASSDSGANVLTF. DNA for the CDR3: TGCGCCAGCAGTGACTCTGGGGCCAACGTCCTGACTTTC.

The sample holds many counts of this clonotype. V usage is TRBV6-6 and J usage is TRBJ2-7, with 9 bases aligning to TRBD1. The CDR3 totals 14 residues. J gave up 3 bases and V 6 bases, and 6 bases lay outside the gene matches. Germline CDR1 is MNHNY and CDR2 is SVGAGI (reference sequence). The chain's CDR3 is CASSIPGQGYEQYF. The CDR3 DNA reads as TGTGCCAGCAGCATACCGGGACAGGGCTACGAGCAGTACTTC.